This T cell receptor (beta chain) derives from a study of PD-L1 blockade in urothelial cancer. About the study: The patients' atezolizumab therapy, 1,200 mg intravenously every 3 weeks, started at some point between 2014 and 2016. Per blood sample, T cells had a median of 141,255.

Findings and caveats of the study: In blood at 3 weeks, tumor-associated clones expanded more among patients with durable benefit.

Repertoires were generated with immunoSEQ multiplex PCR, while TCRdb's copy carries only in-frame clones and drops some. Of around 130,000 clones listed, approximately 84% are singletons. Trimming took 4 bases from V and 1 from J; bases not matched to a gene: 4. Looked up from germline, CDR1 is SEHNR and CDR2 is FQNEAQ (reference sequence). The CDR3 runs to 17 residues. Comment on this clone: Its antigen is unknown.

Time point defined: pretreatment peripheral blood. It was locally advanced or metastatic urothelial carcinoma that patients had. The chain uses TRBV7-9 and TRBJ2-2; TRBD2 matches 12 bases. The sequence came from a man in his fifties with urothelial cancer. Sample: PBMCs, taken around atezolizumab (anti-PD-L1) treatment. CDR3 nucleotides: TGTGCCAGCAGCTCCCGGACTAGCGGGAAGAACACCGGGGAGCTGTTTTTT. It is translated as CASSSRTSGKNTGELFF. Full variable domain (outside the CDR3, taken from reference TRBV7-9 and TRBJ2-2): DTGVSQNPRHKITKRGQNVTFRCDPISEHNRLYWYRQTLGQGPEFLTYFQNEAQLEKSRLLSDRFSAERPKGSFSTLEIQRTEQGDSAMYLCASSSRTSGKNTGELFFGEGSRLTVL.